This T cell receptor (beta chain) was obtained from a study of T cells in Graves' hyperthyroidism and ophthalmopathy. This CDR3 spans 14 amino acids. Germline CDR1 SGHRS, CDR2 YFSETQ. Comment on this clonotype: A much larger clone lies a single base off, so this may be a read error.

RNA transcripts yielded amplified TCR beta CDR3 regions. The primer set for the first-round RT-PCR of the TCR CDR3 was HTBI. MiXCR, applied by TCRdb to the multiplex PCR reads, yields one record per CDR3 protein. The data hold around 500,000 distinct CDR3 sequences, with about 16% observed a single time. The chain carries TRBV5-1 and TRBJ2-1; D not resolved. With the DNA end fitting TRBJ2-7 better, the J assignment may be wrong. The receptor was derived from a woman in her twenties or thirties with Graves' ophthalmopathy. The sample comprised blood. This chain's CDR3 is CASSPPVYNNEQYF. Here the CDR3 DNA reads TGCGCCAGCAGCCCGCCGGTTTACAACAATGAGCAGTACTTC.